This T cell receptor beta chain comes out of a study of T cells in localized non-small cell lung cancer. Overall study results and limits: Among the tissues sampled, uninvolved adjacent lung had the highest T cell clonality, above tumor. Tumor samples were not multi-region, leaving intratumor heterogeneity unexcluded.

To note about this clone: The antigen remains undetermined.

Libraries were prepared by immunoSEQ multiplex PCR; TCRdb keeps only in-frame clonotypes and omits some of them. The sample carries about 12,000 clones, about four fifths recorded once. CDR3 length equals 11 residues. Trimming shortened V by 7 bases and J by 6 bases, and 6 bases separated the two germline ends. The germline V gene encodes CDR1 MGHDK and CDR2 SYGVNS. The source of this sequence is a male donor older than 55 with stage I lung adenocarcinoma. This chain joins TRBV25-1 and TRBJ2-2; D is ambiguous. The sequences come from peripheral blood, collected before any cancer treatment. CDR3 protein: CASIGSGELFF. Written as DNA, the CDR3 is TGTGCCAGCATAGGTTCCGGGGAGCTGTTTTTT.